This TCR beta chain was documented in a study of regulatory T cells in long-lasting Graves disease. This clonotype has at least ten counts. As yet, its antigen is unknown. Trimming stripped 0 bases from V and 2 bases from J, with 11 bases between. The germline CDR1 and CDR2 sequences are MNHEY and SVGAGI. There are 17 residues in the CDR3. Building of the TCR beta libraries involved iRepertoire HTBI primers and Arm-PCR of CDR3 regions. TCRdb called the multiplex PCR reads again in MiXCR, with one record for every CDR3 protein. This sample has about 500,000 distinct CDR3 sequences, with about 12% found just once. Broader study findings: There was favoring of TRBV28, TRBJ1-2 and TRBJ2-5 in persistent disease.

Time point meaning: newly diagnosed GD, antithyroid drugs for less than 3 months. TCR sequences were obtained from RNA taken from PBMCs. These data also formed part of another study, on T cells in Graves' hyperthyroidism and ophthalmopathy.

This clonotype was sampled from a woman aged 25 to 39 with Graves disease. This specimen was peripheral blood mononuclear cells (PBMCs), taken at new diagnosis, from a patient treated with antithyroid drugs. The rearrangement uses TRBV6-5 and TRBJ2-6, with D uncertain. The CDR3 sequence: CASSYSVHSPGANVLTF. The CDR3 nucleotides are TGTGCCAGCAGTTACTCAGTCCATTCCCCTGGGGCCAACGTCCTGACTTTC.